These 21 T cell receptor beta chains originate from one sample sequenced in a study of PD-L1 blockade in urothelial cancer. The assay was immunoSEQ multiplex PCR, and TCRdb's table has in-frame clones only and misses some. The table shows 50,000 to 60,000 clones, with just over 85% occurring only once. Sequences were derived from PBMCs, sampled around atezolizumab (anti-PD-L1) treatment. Receptors were obtained from a man aged 45-65 years with urothelial cancer.

The V and J genes are TRBV5-4 and TRBJ2-3; 9 bases map to TRBD2. J gave up 3 bases and V 3 bases, and 5 bases lay outside the gene matches. Germline CDR1 is SGHNT and CDR2 is YYREEE (reference sequence). The CDR3 loop spans 15 amino acids. CDR3 DNA: TGTGCCAGCAGCTCCCCTAGCGGGATAACAGATACGCAGTATTTT. Translation gives CASSSPSGITDTQYF.

This clone was detected once. The chain joins TRBV11-2 to TRBJ2-7, with 9 positions matching TRBD2. V gave up 6 bases and J gave up 4 bases; unmatched junction bases: 10. The length of the CDR3 is 15 residues. Germline V gene lookup returns CDR1 SGHAT and CDR2 FQNNGV. CDR3 residues: CASSLTGTSWYEQYF. CDR3 DNA: TGTGCCAGCAGTTTGACCGGGACTAGCTGGTACGAGCAGTACTTC.

The chain has TRBV5-1 and TRBJ2-6; D might be TRBD1 (6 bases). CDR1 and CDR2 from the germline V gene are SGHRS and YFSETQ. The CDR3 sequence is 16 residues long. The V end was cut by 2 bases, the J end by 2 bases, with 11 bases between. Here the CDR3 DNA reads TGCGCCAGCAGCTTCGACAGGATCACTGGGGCCAACGTCCTGACTTTC. Its translation: CASSFDRITGANVLTF.

V usage is TRBV30 and J usage is TRBJ2-7; a possible D gene is TRBD2 (5 bases). The V and J ends lost 8 bases and 7 bases respectively, with 21 bases between them. The CDR3 has 13 amino acids. Germline V CDR1 and CDR2: GTSNPN, SVGIG (reference sequence). The CDR3 DNA follows: TGTGCCCTTAGTCGGTCAAGATCGGGGGAGCAGTACTTC. Encoded protein: CALSRSRSGEQYF.

The gene calls are TRBV28 and TRBJ1-6; 9 nucleotides match TRBD1. The CDR3 length is 16 residues. Germline assignment: CDR1 MDHEN and CDR2 SYDVKM. V shed 2 bases and J 6 bases; nucleotides not matched to a gene: 5. Here the CDR3 reads CASSLPGTGLNSPLHF. Written as DNA, the CDR3 is TGTGCCAGCAGTTTACCCGGGACAGGGCTTAATTCACCCCTCCACTTT.

The chain joins TRBV9 to TRBJ1-2; TRBD1 aligns across 7 bases. Germline V gene lookup returns CDR1 SGDLS and CDR2 YYNGEE. The CDR3 is made up of 15 amino acids. Losses at the gene ends were 0 bases for V and 4 bases for J; bases not matched to a gene: 6. CDR3 residues: CASSVETGDLYGYTF. CDR3 sequence (DNA): TGTGCCAGCAGCGTAGAAACAGGGGACCTCTATGGCTACACCTTC.

V gene TRBV2 combines with J gene TRBJ2-7; 8 bases are shared with TRBD2. The J segment lost 7 bases and the V segment lost 4 bases, leaving 9 bases of the junction unmatched. The germline CDR1 and CDR2 sequences are SNHLY and FYNNEI. The CDR3 is 14 residues long. The CDR3 loop reads CASSVLAGGREQYF. In nucleotides, the CDR3 is TGTGCCAGCAGTGTTTTGGCGGGAGGTCGAGAGCAGTACTTC.

The chain has TRBV11-2 and TRBJ2-7; D unclear. Per germline, CDR1 SGHAT and CDR2 FQNNGV. The CDR3 sequence is 13 residues long. V lost 0 bases to trimming and J lost 3 bases, with 6 bases between them. The CDR3 is CASSLELVYEQYF. The CDR3 DNA is TGTGCCAGCAGCTTAGAGCTAGTCTACGAGCAGTACTTC.

This clone has a single count. V gene TRBV7-9 combines with J gene TRBJ2-7, with TRBD1 as a possible D gene (7 bases). CDR1 is SEHNR, CDR2 FQNEAQ, per germline (reference sequence). The length of the CDR3 is 16 residues. The V end lost 2 bases, the J end lost 4 bases, and 18 bases lay between the germline ends. The CDR3 spells CASSLMRRQGGYEQYF. DNA for the CDR3: TGTGCCAGCAGCTTAATGAGGAGGCAGGGGGGTTACGAGCAGTACTTC.

This chain uses TRBV15 with TRBJ2-2; the D is unclear. Looked up from germline, CDR1 is LNHNV and CDR2 is YYDKDF (reference sequence). Trimming took off 8 bases at V and 1 base at J, with 11 bases between the two ends. The CDR3 runs 14 residues. CDR3 coding DNA: TGTGCCACCGAACAGATGAGGAACACCGGGGAGCTGTTTTTT. Translation gives CATEQMRNTGELFF.

This sequence joins TRBV19 and TRBJ2-5; 11 nucleotides match TRBD2. This CDR3 comprises 15 residues. CDR1 LNHDA and CDR2 SQIVND come from the germline V gene (reference sequence). V dropped 4 bases and J dropped 3; count of bases not matched to a gene: 4. The CDR3 coding sequence is TGTGCCAGTAGTAACCTGGGACTAGCGGAAGAGACCCAGTACTTC. Translating it yields CASSNLGLAEETQYF. Full variable domain (remainder filled in from reference TRBV19 and TRBJ2-5): DGGITQSPKYLFRKEGQNVTLSCEQNLNHDAMYWYRQDPGQGLRLIYYSQIVNDFQKGDIAEGYSVSREKKESFPLTVTSAQKNPTAFYLCASSNLGLAEETQYFGPGTRLLVL.

This CDR3 reads CASSFNLAGANEQFF. As DNA, the CDR3 is TGTGCCAGCAGCTTTAACCTAGCGGGAGCCAATGAGCAGTTCTTC. The chain is built from TRBV7-8 and TRBJ2-1; 10 nucleotides line up with TRBD2. The CDR3 consists of 15 residues. Unmatched junction bases numbered 5, after V lost 3 bases and J lost 6 bases. CDR1 is SGHVS, CDR2 FQNEAQ, per germline.

For the CDR3, the DNA is TGTGCCAGCAGCGCGAGCGGGAGGGGAGAGACCCAGTACTTC. Its protein product is CASSASGRGETQYF. V is TRBV2 and J is TRBJ2-5; 10 nucleotides line up with TRBD2. Germline trimming cut 6 bases from V and 4 bases from J; bases unmatched to any gene: 5. This CDR3 is 14 amino acids long. Germline CDR1 SNHLY, CDR2 FYNNEI.

V usage is TRBV19 and J usage is TRBJ1-5, with 8 bases lining up with TRBD1. The V gene's germline CDR1 is LNHDA and CDR2 SQIVND (reference sequence). Trimming took 3 bases from V and 3 from J; bases not matched to a gene: 10. The CDR3 contains 17 residues. The CDR3 here is CASSIRWQGAVNQPQHF. The CDR3 DNA reads TGTGCCAGTAGTATTCGTTGGCAGGGGGCAGTCAATCAGCCCCAGCATTTT.

The chain links TRBV6-5 to TRBJ1-2; 8 positions agree with TRBD1. Looked up from germline, CDR1 is MNHEY and CDR2 is SVGAGI. The CDR3 has 15 amino acids. Trimming cost V 5 bases and J 4 bases; bases outside gene matches: 9. The chain's CDR3 is CASSQLQGAGYGYTF. CDR3 DNA sequence: TGTGCCAGCAGTCAACTCCAGGGGGCGGGCTATGGCTACACCTTC.

In this sample, this clone turned up once. This chain links TRBV28 with TRBJ1-2; D call uncertain. Germline-derived CDR1 and CDR2 are MDHEN and SYDVKM. V was cut by 8 bases and J by 8 bases, with 15 bases left in between. This CDR3 is built from 12 residues. This CDR3 reads CASLADRRGYTF. DNA for the CDR3: TGTGCCAGCTTAGCGGACCGGCGGGGCTACACCTTC.

V and J are TRBV7-9 and TRBJ2-3; TRBD1 agrees at 10 bases. Germline V CDR1 and CDR2: SEHNR, FQNEAQ (reference sequence). The J segment lost 6 bases and the V segment lost 5 bases, leaving 5 bases of the junction unmatched. The CDR3 runs to 14 residues. Here the CDR3 reads CASSPRTGGDTQYF. In DNA form, the CDR3 reads TGTGCCAGCAGCCCAAGGACAGGGGGGGATACGCAGTATTTT.

The count of this clone is one. The V and J genes are TRBV2 and TRBJ2-5, with TRBD2 identical over 7 bases. Germline V gene data show CDR1 as SNHLY and CDR2 as FYNNEI. The CDR3 sequence is 15 residues long. J gave up 4 bases and V 2 bases, and 7 bases lay outside the gene matches. CDR3 amino acids: CASSESYSGGETQYF. CDR3 nucleotide sequence: TGTGCCAGCAGTGAATCCTACTCGGGAGGAGAGACCCAGTACTTC.

The gene calls are TRBV28 and TRBJ1-5, with 7 bases lining up with TRBD1. The V gene's germline CDR1 is MDHEN and CDR2 SYDVKM. The CDR3 sequence is 13 residues long. The V segment lost 2 bases and the J segment 6 bases; nucleotides outside the gene matches: 1. The CDR3 here is CASSLNRGQPQHF. The CDR3 bases are TGTGCCAGCAGTTTAAACAGGGGTCAGCCCCAGCATTTT.

This clone was observed a single time. The V gene is TRBV15, the J gene TRBJ2-3, with TRBD2 identical over 7 bases. The CDR3 loop spans 18 amino acids. CDR1 and CDR2 (germline): LNHNV, YYDKDF (reference sequence). V lost 1 base, J lost 4 bases, and 14 bases stayed unmatched. This CDR3 reads CATSRGGGIVADSDTQYF. The CDR3 coding sequence is TGTGCCACCAGCAGAGGGGGGGGGATTGTTGCCGATTCAGATACGCAGTATTTT.

The chain couples TRBV11-1 to TRBJ2-1; no definite D call. Germline assignment: CDR1 SGHAT and CDR2 FQDESV (reference sequence). The CDR3 totals 14 residues. The V and J ends lost 4 bases and 8 bases respectively, with 15 bases between them. For the CDR3, the DNA is TGTGCCAGCAGCTCCGCCATCTATAAGTATGAGCAGTTCTTC. It encodes CASSSAIYKYEQFF.